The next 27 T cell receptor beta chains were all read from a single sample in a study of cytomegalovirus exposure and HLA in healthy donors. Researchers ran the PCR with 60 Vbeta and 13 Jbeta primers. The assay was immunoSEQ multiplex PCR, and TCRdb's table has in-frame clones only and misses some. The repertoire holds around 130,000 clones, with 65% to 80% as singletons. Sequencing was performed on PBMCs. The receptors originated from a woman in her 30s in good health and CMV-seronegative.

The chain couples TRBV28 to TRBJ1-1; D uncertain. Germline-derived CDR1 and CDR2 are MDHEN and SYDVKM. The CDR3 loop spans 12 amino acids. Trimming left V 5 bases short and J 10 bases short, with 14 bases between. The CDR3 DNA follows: TGTGCCAGCAGTCCGTTAGTATTTAGAGCTTTCTTT. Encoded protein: CASSPLVFRAFF.

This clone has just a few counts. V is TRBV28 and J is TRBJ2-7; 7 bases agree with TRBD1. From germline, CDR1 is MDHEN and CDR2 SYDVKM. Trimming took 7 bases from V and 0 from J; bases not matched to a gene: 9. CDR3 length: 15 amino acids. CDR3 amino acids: CASTYDRADSYEQYF. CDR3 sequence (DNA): TGTGCCAGCACCTATGACAGGGCGGACTCCTACGAGCAGTACTTC.

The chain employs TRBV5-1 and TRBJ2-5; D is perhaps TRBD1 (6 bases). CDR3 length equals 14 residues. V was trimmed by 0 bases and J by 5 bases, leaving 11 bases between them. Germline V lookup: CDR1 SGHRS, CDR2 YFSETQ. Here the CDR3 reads CASSLDRAVETQYF. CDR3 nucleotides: TGCGCCAGCAGCTTGGACAGGGCGGTGGAGACCCAGTACTTC.

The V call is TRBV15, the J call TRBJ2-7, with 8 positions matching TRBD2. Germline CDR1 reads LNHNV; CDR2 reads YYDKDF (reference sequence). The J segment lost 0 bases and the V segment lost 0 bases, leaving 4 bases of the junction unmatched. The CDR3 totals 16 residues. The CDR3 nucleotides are TGTGCCACCAGCAGAGATCCCGCGGGAGGCTCCTACGAGCAGTACTTC. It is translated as CATSRDPAGGSYEQYF. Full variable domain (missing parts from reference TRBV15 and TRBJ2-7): DAMVIQNPRYQVTQFGKPVTLSCSQTLNHNVMYWYQQKSSQAPKLLFHYYDKDFNNEADTPDNFQSRRPNTSFCFLDIRSPGLGDTAMYLCATSRDPAGGSYEQYFGPGTRLTVT.

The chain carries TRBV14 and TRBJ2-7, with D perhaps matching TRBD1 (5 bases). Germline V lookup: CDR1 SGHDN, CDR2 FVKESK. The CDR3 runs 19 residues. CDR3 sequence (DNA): TGTGCCAGCAGCCAAGGGGTAACAGGAGATTCGGTCTGGTCCTCCGAGCAGTACGTC. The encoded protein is CASSQGVTGDSVWSSEQYV.

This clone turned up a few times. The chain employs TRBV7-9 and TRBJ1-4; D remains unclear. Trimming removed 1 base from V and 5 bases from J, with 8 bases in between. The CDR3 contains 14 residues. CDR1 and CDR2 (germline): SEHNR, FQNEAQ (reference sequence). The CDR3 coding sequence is TGTGCCAGCAGCTTAGAGTTCGGGAATGAAAAACTGTTTTTT. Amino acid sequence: CASSLEFGNEKLFF.

The CDR3 spells CASSPIGLAGEDTDTQYF. For the CDR3, the DNA is TGTGCCAGCAGCCCCATAGGACTAGCGGGAGAAGACACAGATACGCAGTATTTT. The rearrangement links TRBV11-2 to TRBJ2-3, with TRBD2 identical over 13 bases. The junction had 10 bases not matched to a gene; V was cut back by 5 bases and J by 2 bases. Germline V gene sequence: CDR1 SGHAT, CDR2 FQNNGV. This CDR3 has 18 amino acids.

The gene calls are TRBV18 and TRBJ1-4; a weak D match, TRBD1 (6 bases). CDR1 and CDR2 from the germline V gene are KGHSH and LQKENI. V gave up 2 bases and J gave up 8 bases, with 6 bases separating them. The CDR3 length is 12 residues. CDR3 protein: CASSPGQEKLFF. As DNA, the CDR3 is TGTGCCAGCTCACCAGGACAGGAAAAACTGTTTTTT.

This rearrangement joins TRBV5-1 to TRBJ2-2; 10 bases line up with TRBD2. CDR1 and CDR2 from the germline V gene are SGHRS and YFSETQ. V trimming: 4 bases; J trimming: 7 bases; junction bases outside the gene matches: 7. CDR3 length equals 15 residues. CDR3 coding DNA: TGCGCCAGCAGCATACCGCTAGCGGGGGACGGGGAGCTGTTTTTT. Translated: CASSIPLAGDGELFF. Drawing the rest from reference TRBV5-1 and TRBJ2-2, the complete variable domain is KAGVTQTPRYLIKTRGQQVTLSCSPISGHRSVSWYQQTPGQGLQFLFEYFSETQRNKGNFPGRFSGRQFSNSRSEMNVSTLELGDSALYLCASSIPLAGDGELFFGEGSRLTVL.

The CDR3 bases are TGTGCCAGCAGCCTAGCGGGGGGCGCCACAGATACGCAGTATTTT. The encoded protein is CASSLAGGATDTQYF. The gene calls are TRBV6-1 and TRBJ2-3; 11 bases agree with TRBD2. The germline CDR1 and CDR2 sequences are MNHNS and SASEGT. V shed 6 bases and J 2 bases; nucleotides not matched to a gene: 4. CDR3 length: 15 residues.

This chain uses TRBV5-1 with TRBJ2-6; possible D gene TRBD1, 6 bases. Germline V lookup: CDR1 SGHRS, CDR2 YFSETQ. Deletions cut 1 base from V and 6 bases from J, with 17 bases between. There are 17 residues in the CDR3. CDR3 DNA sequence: TGCGCCAGCAGCTTGCACAGGGCCCACGCCGAGGCCAACGTCCTGACTTTC. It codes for CASSLHRAHAEANVLTF. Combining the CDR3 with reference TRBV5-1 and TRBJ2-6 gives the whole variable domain KAGVTQTPRYLIKTRGQQVTLSCSPISGHRSVSWYQQTPGQGLQFLFEYFSETQRNKGNFPGRFSGRQFSNSRSEMNVSTLELGDSALYLCASSLHRAHAEANVLTFGAGSRLTVL.

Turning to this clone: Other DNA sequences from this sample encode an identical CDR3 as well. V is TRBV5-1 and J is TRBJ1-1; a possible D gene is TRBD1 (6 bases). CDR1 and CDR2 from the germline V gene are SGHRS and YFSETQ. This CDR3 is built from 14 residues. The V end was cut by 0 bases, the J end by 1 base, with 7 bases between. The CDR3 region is CASSLDRANTEAFF. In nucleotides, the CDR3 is TGCGCCAGCAGCTTGGACAGGGCGAACACTGAAGCTTTCTTT.

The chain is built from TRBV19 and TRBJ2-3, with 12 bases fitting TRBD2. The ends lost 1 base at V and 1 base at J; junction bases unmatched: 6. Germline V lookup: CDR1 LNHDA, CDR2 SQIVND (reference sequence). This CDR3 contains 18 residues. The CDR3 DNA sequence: TGTGCCAGTAGTATAGCTCCTAGCGGGAGGGTCGGCACAGATACGCAGTATTTT. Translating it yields CASSIAPSGRVGTDTQYF.

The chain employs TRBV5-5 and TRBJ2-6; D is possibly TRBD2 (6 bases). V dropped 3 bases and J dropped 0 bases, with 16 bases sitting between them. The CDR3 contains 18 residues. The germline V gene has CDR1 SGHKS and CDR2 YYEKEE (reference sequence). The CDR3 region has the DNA TGTGCCAGCAGCTCCTTGGGGGGTGGGTACTCTGGGGCCAACGTCCTGACTTTC. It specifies CASSSLGGGYSGANVLTF. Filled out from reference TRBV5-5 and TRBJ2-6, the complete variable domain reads DAGVTQSPTHLIKTRGQQVTLRCSPISGHKSVSWYQQVLGQGPQFIFQYYEKEERGRGNFPDRFSARQFPNYSSELNVNALLLGDSALYLCASSSLGGGYSGANVLTFGAGSRLTVL.

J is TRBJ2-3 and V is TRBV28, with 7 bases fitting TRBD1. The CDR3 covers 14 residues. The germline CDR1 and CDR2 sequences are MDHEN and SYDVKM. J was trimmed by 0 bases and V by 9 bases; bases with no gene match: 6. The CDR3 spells CASYSGGSTDTQYF. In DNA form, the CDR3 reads TGTGCCAGTTATTCAGGGGGTAGCACAGATACGCAGTATTTT.

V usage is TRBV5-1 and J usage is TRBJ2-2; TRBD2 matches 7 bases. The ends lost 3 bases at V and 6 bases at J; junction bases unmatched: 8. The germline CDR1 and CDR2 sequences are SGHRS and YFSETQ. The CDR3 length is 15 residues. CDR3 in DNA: TGCGCCAGCAGCTCCCCTGCGGGAGTTGCCGGGGAGCTGTTTTTT. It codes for CASSSPAGVAGELFF. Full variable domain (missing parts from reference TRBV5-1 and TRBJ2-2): KAGVTQTPRYLIKTRGQQVTLSCSPISGHRSVSWYQQTPGQGLQFLFEYFSETQRNKGNFPGRFSGRQFSNSRSEMNVSTLELGDSALYLCASSSPAGVAGELFFGEGSRLTVL.

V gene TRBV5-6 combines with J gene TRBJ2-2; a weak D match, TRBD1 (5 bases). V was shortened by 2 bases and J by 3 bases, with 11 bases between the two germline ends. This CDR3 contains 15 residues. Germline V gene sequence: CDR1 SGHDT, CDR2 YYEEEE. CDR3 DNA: TGTGCCAGCAGCTTCCGGCTAGGGGACACCGGGGAGCTGTTTTTT. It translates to CASSFRLGDTGELFF.

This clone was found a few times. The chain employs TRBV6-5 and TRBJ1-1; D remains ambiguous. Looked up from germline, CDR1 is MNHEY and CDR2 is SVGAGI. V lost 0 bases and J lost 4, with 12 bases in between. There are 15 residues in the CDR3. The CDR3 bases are TGTGCCAGCAGTTACTCGTGGCGGGTCACCACTGAAGCTTTCTTT. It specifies CASSYSWRVTTEAFF.

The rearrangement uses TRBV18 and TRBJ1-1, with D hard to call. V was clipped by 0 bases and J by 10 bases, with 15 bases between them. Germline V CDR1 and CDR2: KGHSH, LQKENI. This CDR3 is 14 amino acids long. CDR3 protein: CASSPPGDLSGAFF. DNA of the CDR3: TGTGCCAGCTCACCACCGGGAGACCTTTCTGGAGCTTTCTTT.

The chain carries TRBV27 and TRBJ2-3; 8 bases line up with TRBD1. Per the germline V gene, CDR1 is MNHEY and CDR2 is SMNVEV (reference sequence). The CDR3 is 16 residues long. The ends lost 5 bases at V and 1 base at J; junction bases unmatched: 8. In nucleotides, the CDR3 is TGTGCCAGCAGTCCGCAGGGGGCTGTCGGCACAGATACGCAGTATTTT. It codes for CASSPQGAVGTDTQYF.

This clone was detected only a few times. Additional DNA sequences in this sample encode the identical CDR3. The CDR3 region has the DNA TGTGCCAGCAGCTTAAGCGGCGGCCAAGAGACCCAGTACTTC. Protein: CASSLSGGQETQYF. The chain has TRBV7-3 and TRBJ2-5; D remains ambiguous. The CDR3 has 14 residues. V was shortened by 1 base and J by 1 base, with 7 bases between the two germline ends. Per germline, CDR1 SGHTA and CDR2 FQGTGA. The entire variable domain, with the rest obtained from reference TRBV7-3 and TRBJ2-5, is as follows: GAGVSQTPSNKVTEKGKYVELRCDPISGHTALYWYRQSLGQGPEFLIYFQGTGAADDSGLPNDRFFAVRPEGSVSTLKIQRTERGDSAVYLCASSLSGGQETQYFGPGTRLLVL.

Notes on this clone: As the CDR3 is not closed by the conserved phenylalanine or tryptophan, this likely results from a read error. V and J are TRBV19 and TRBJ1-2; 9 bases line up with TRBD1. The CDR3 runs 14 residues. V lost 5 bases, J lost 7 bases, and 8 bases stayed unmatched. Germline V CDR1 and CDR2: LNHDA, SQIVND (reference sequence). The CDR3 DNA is TGTGCCAGTAGTCCTTCCAGGACAGGGGTTGGCTACACCCTC. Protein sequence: CASSPSRTGVGYTL.

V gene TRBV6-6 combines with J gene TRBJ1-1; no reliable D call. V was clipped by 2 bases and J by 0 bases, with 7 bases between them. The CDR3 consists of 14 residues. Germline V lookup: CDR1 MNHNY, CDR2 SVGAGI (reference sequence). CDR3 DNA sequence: TGTGCCAGCAGTTACGTAGCCATGAACACTGAAGCTTTCTTT. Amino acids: CASSYVAMNTEAFF.

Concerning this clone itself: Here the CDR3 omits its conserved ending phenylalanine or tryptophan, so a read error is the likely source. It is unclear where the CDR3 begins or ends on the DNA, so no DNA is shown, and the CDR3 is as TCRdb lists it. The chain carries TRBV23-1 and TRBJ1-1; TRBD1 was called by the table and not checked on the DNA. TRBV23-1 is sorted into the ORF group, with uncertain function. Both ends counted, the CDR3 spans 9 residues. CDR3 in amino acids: CASSRQGPR.

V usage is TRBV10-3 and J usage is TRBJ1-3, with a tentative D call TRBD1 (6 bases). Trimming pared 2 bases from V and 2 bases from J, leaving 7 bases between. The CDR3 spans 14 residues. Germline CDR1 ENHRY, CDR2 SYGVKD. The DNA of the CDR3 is TGTGCCATCAGTGAGGCAGGGGCTGGAAACACCATATATTTT. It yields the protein CAISEAGAGNTIYF.

The CDR3 sequence is CASSDRTRESTDTQYF. The CDR3 DNA reads as TGCGCCAGCAGTGACCGGACTAGAGAGTCAACAGATACGCAGTATTTT. The V gene is TRBV10-1, the J gene TRBJ2-3; 7 positions agree with TRBD2. V was pared by 3 bases and J by 3 bases, with 9 bases of the junction left unmatched. Germline V gene lookup returns CDR1 WNHNN and CDR2 SYGVQD (reference sequence). The CDR3 extends over 16 amino acids.

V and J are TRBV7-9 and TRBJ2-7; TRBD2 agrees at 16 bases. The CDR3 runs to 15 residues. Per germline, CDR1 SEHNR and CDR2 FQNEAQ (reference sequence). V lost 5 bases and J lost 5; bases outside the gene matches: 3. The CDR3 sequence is CASSPGLAGGNEQYF. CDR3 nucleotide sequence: TGTGCCAGCAGCCCGGGACTAGCGGGGGGGAACGAGCAGTACTTC.